Listed here are 25 T cell receptor beta chains from one sample, sequenced in a study of shared clonotypes between healthy human individuals (TCRdb year 2020). Receptor libraries were prepared by the immunoSEQ multiplex PCR assay. TCRdb mirrors the immuneACCESS table, restricted to in-frame sequences. Some clones are absent from its copies; in checked studies, under half trace to an unresolved V gene, and the reason for the others is unknown. Recorded for this sample are 950,000 to 1,300,000 clones; 75% of them occurred a single time. The top ten constitute approximately 1.5% of the sample. The specimen was memory CD4+ T cells sorted from blood. The meaning of the sample's cell subset or site label: CD45RA-negative fraction. Receptors originate from a man in his late teens or twenties in good health.

The chain recombines TRBV4-1 with TRBJ2-5; 10 nucleotides match TRBD1. CDR1 and CDR2 from the germline V gene are MGHRA and YSYEKL. The length of the CDR3 is 17 residues. With V trimmed by 4 bases and J by 3 bases, 11 bases remained unmatched. The CDR3 sequence is CASSRLEGTGAEETQYF. The CDR3 DNA reads as TGCGCCAGCAGCCGCCTCGAGGGGACAGGGGCTGAAGAGACCCAGTACTTC.

This clone showed up just once. The gene calls are TRBV2 and TRBJ2-7; D might be TRBD1 (5 bases). This CDR3 is built from 12 residues. The germline CDR1 and CDR2 sequences are SNHLY and FYNNEI. V lost 6 bases and J 2 bases, leaving 8 bases between the germline ends. The CDR3 nucleotides read TGTGCCAGCAGCGCGACAGCCTACGAGCAGTACTTC. This encodes CASSATAYEQYF.

The chain links TRBV11-2 to TRBJ2-7, with D unclear. The germline V and J ends were trimmed by 6 bases and 0 bases, with 3 bases remaining between them. CDR3 length: 11 residues. The germline CDR1 and CDR2 sequences are SGHAT and FQNNGV. CDR3 sequence (DNA): TGTGCCAGCAGTGACTCCTACGAGCAGTACTTC. The encoded protein is CASSDSYEQYF.

The V gene is TRBV6-4, the J gene TRBJ1-1, with 7 positions matching TRBD1. Germline V gene lookup returns CDR1 MRHNA and CDR2 SNTAGT. This CDR3 is built from 13 residues. The trim removed 6 bases at V and 4 bases at J, leaving 5 bases unmatched. The CDR3 DNA reads as TGTGCCAGCAGAAGACAGGGAGGCACTGAAGCTTTCTTT. This encodes CASRRQGGTEAFF.

This clone was detected only a few times. The V and J genes are TRBV19 and TRBJ1-2; 9 bases map to TRBD1. The CDR3 is 15 amino acids. Germline values: CDR1 LNHDA, CDR2 SQIVND (reference sequence). After removal of 6 bases from V and 4 bases from J, the junction contained 9 bases not matched to a gene. CDR3 residues: CASRATDRGLYGYTF. The CDR3 region has the DNA TGTGCCAGTAGGGCCACGGACAGGGGACTCTATGGCTACACCTTC. Full variable domain (remainder filled in from reference TRBV19 and TRBJ1-2): DGGITQSPKYLFRKEGQNVTLSCEQNLNHDAMYWYRQDPGQGLRLIYYSQIVNDFQKGDIAEGYSVSREKKESFPLTVTSAQKNPTAFYLCASRATDRGLYGYTFGSGTRLTVV.

There are a few counts of this clone. The chain has TRBV10-1 and TRBJ2-1; D perhaps matches TRBD2 (5 bases). The CDR3 sequence is 13 residues long. The V and J ends lost 4 bases and 8 bases respectively, with 12 bases between them. Looked up from germline, CDR1 is WNHNN and CDR2 is SYGVQD (reference sequence). CDR3 coding DNA: TGCGCCAGCAGTGGCGTACGGGGTGATGAGCAGTTCTTC. It yields the protein CASSGVRGDEQFF.

The chain is built from TRBV6-5 and TRBJ1-2, with D perhaps matching TRBD1 (5 bases). Looked up from germline, CDR1 is MNHEY and CDR2 is SVGAGI. This CDR3 contains 13 residues. V dropped 11 bases and J dropped 4 bases, with 17 bases sitting between them. The CDR3 region is CAAVERGSYGYTF. CDR3 nucleotides: TGTGCCGCGGTCGAACGGGGCTCCTATGGCTACACCTTC.

The chain couples TRBV11-3 to TRBJ2-3; 8 bases are a match to TRBD2. The CDR3 is made up of 15 amino acids. Germline trimming cut 4 bases from V and 5 bases from J; bases unmatched to any gene: 8. The germline CDR1 and CDR2 sequences are SGHNT and YENEEA. The CDR3 loop reads CASSSEYSGKDTQYF. CDR3 nucleotides: TGTGCCAGCAGCTCTGAATATAGCGGGAAAGATACGCAGTATTTT.

V is TRBV6-5 and J is TRBJ2-5; 8 bases map to TRBD2. V shed 5 bases and J 4 bases; nucleotides not matched to a gene: 9. The CDR3 has 15 amino acids. The germline V gene has CDR1 MNHEY and CDR2 SVGAGI. The CDR3 region has the DNA TGTGCCAGCAGTCGGAGCGGGGGCCCCCGAGAGACCCAGTACTTC. This gives the protein CASSRSGGPRETQYF.

The chain combines TRBV28 with TRBJ1-1; D gene ambiguous. The CDR3 has 13 amino acids. V was trimmed by 6 bases and J by 0 bases, leaving 8 bases between them. Per the germline V gene, CDR1 is MDHEN and CDR2 is SYDVKM. CDR3 amino acids: CASRPPLNTEAFF. As DNA, the CDR3 is TGTGCCAGCAGGCCGCCTTTGAACACTGAAGCTTTCTTT.

This sequence joins TRBV7-6 and TRBJ2-7; TRBD1 might be the D (5 bases). CDR1 is SGHVS and CDR2 is FNYEAQ in the germline V gene. Trimming took 3 bases from V and 1 from J, leaving 7 bases between them. The CDR3 has 13 residues. In DNA, the CDR3 is TGTGCCAGCAGCTTGGACATATCCTACGAGCAGTACTTC. It is translated as CASSLDISYEQYF.

This chain links TRBV30 with TRBJ1-1, with 8 bases aligning to TRBD1. The CDR3 runs to 15 residues. Germline CDR1 is GTSNPN and CDR2 is SVGIG (reference sequence). The ends lost 1 base at V and 1 base at J; junction bases unmatched: 5. The chain's CDR3 is CAWSDFDRGNTEAFF. The CDR3 coding sequence is TGTGCCTGGAGTGACTTCGACAGGGGGAACACTGAAGCTTTCTTT. The whole variable domain, filled in from reference TRBV30 and TRBJ1-1, reads SQTIHQWPATLVQPVGSPLSLECTVEGTSNPNLYWYRQAAGRGLQLLFYSVGIGQISSEVPQNLSASRPQDRQFILSSKKLLLSDSGFYLCAWSDFDRGNTEAFFGQGTRLTVV.

The gene calls are TRBV19 and TRBJ1-6; D is unclear. Germline V lookup: CDR1 LNHDA, CDR2 SQIVND (reference sequence). Trimming removed 6 bases from V and 7 bases from J, with 13 bases in between. CDR3 size: 14 residues. As DNA, the CDR3 is TGTGCCAGTAGGCCTTATGACGGGAATTCACCCCTCCACTTT. It encodes CASRPYDGNSPLHF.

A few counts support this clone. The chain recombines TRBV2 with TRBJ1-1; TRBD1 matches at 7 bases. V shed 6 bases and J 7 bases; nucleotides not matched to a gene: 8. CDR3 length: 13 amino acids. Germline V gene sequence: CDR1 SNHLY, CDR2 FYNNEI. DNA of the CDR3: TGTGCCAGCAGCGCACAGGGGAGGGGTGAAGCTTTCTTT. Translated, it gives CASSAQGRGEAFF.

V usage is TRBV2 and J usage is TRBJ1-1; D is unresolved. Trimming took 2 bases from V and 4 from J, leaving 11 bases between them. The CDR3 sequence is 14 residues long. The germline V gene encodes CDR1 SNHLY and CDR2 FYNNEI. Here the CDR3 DNA reads TGTGCCAGCAGTGAATCCCGGACCTTCACTGAAGCTTTCTTT. Amino acid sequence: CASSESRTFTEAFF.

The V call is TRBV6-5, the J call TRBJ2-4, with a tentative D call TRBD2 (6 bases). Trimming took 5 bases from V and 0 from J, leaving 11 bases between them. The CDR3 is 15 residues long. CDR1 MNHEY and CDR2 SVGAGI come from the germline V gene. In DNA form, the CDR3 reads TGTGCCAGCAGTACGGACTATCTAGCCAAAAACATTCAGTACTTC. This sequence encodes CASSTDYLAKNIQYF.

The rearrangement joins TRBV28 to TRBJ2-6; D call uncertain. V dropped 4 bases and J dropped 4 bases, with 14 bases sitting between them. This CDR3 contains 16 residues. Germline loops: CDR1 MDHEN, CDR2 SYDVKM. This chain's CDR3 is CASSSLGSLGANVLTF. The CDR3 DNA follows: TGTGCCAGCAGTTCGTTAGGTAGCCTCGGGGCCAACGTCCTGACTTTC.

The genes are TRBV2 and TRBJ2-3; TRBD1 matches 7 bases. Looked up from germline, CDR1 is SNHLY and CDR2 is FYNNEI. The junction had 5 bases not matched to a gene; V was cut back by 6 bases and J by 2 bases. This CDR3 has 14 amino acids. CDR3 sequence reads: CASSRDSNTDTQYF. DNA for the CDR3: TGTGCCAGCAGCCGGGACAGCAACACAGATACGCAGTATTTT.

The chain couples TRBV28 to TRBJ1-6; possibly TRBD1 for D (5 bases). V gave up 7 bases and J gave up 9 bases, with 13 bases separating them. Germline CDR1 reads MDHEN; CDR2 reads SYDVKM. CDR3 length equals 13 residues. The CDR3 loop reads CASNEGLSSPLHF. The CDR3 DNA reads as TGTGCCAGCAATGAGGGGCTGAGTTCACCCCTCCACTTT.

The chain carries TRBV4-1 and TRBJ2-2, with 10 bases lining up with TRBD2. After removal of 2 bases from V and 7 bases from J, the junction contained 4 bases not matched to a gene. The germline V gene has CDR1 MGHRA and CDR2 YSYEKL. The CDR3 loop spans 15 amino acids. Here the CDR3 reads CASSQPLAGNGELFF. The CDR3 DNA sequence: TGCGCCAGCAGCCAACCACTAGCGGGGAACGGGGAGCTGTTTTTT.

The V and J genes are TRBV5-8 and TRBJ2-3; 10 bases are a match to TRBD2. Unmatched junction bases numbered 9, after V lost 2 bases and J lost 0 bases. Germline CDR1 reads SGHTS; CDR2 reads YDEGEE. The CDR3 runs to 18 residues. CDR3 in amino acids: CASSFGRSGRGSTDTQYF. The DNA of the CDR3 is TGTGCCAGCAGCTTCGGTAGAAGCGGGAGGGGTAGCACAGATACGCAGTATTTT. Filled out from reference TRBV5-8 and TRBJ2-3, the complete variable domain reads EAGVTQSPTHLIKTRGQQATLRCSPISGHTSVYWYQQALGLGLQFLLWYDEGEERNRGNFPPRFSGRQFPNYSSELNVNALELEDSALYLCASSFGRSGRGSTDTQYFGPGTRLTVL.

This clone was detected only a few times. The chain combines TRBV19 with TRBJ1-1; D is perhaps TRBD1 (6 bases). Germline loops: CDR1 LNHDA, CDR2 SQIVND (reference sequence). The CDR3 contains 14 residues. Trimming left V 6 bases short and J 8 bases short, with 19 bases between. The CDR3 is CASRPHRPGAEAFF. In DNA, the CDR3 is TGTGCCAGTAGGCCTCACCGCCCAGGGGCCGAAGCTTTCTTT. Supplemented by reference TRBV19 and TRBJ1-1, the full variable domain reads DGGITQSPKYLFRKEGQNVTLSCEQNLNHDAMYWYRQDPGQGLRLIYYSQIVNDFQKGDIAEGYSVSREKKESFPLTVTSAQKNPTAFYLCASRPHRPGAEAFFGQGTRLTVV.

This sequence joins TRBV11-2 and TRBJ2-3, with TRBD2 matching 10 bases. V shed 5 bases and J 1 base; nucleotides not matched to a gene: 6. The CDR3 is made up of 16 amino acids. CDR1 is SGHAT, CDR2 FQNNGV, per germline. CDR3: CASSISGGRGTDTQYF. The CDR3 nucleotides read TGTGCCAGCAGCATTAGCGGGGGGCGGGGCACAGATACGCAGTATTTT.

The J gene is TRBJ2-2, the V gene TRBV5-1; no reliable D call. Germline CDR1 is SGHRS and CDR2 is YFSETQ. This CDR3 region has 15 residues. V lost 4 bases and J lost 0, with 10 bases in between. CDR3 nucleotides: TGCGCCAGCAGCCCGCTGGCCCCGAACACCGGGGAGCTGTTTTTT. Translating gives CASSPLAPNTGELFF.

This clone was seen only a few times. V usage is TRBV7-3 and J usage is TRBJ1-2, with TRBD1 as a possible D gene (5 bases). Per the germline V gene, CDR1 is SGHTA and CDR2 is FQGTGA. The V end was cut by 2 bases, the J end by 6 bases, with 10 bases between. The CDR3 is 13 residues long. CDR3 in amino acids: CASSLAAGNGYTF. The CDR3 coding sequence is TGTGCCAGCAGCTTAGCCGCAGGGAATGGCTACACCTTC.